The 30 T cell receptor beta chains below all came from one sample that was sequenced in a study of blood T cell repertoires in COVID-19. Assay used: immunoSEQ multiplex PCR; TCRdb lists only in-frame clones, some missing. The table shows 73,000 or so clones, with more than 60% occurring only once. Source material: peripheral blood. Source of these receptors: a man in his 60s with acute or convalescent COVID-19.

The chain carries TRBV7-9 and TRBJ2-3, with D possibly matching TRBD1 (5 bases). The CDR3 sequence is 14 residues long. V was shortened by 1 base and J by 4 bases, with 9 bases between the two germline ends. Looked up from germline, CDR1 is SEHNR and CDR2 is FQNEAQ (reference sequence). The CDR3 region has the DNA TGTGCCAGCAGCTTAGGTCAGGGTTCAGATACGCAGTATTTT. Its protein is CASSLGQGSDTQYF.

The CDR3 spells CASSPSRDLSSYEQYF. The CDR3 nucleotides read TGCGCCAGCAGCCCCTCCAGGGATTTGAGCTCCTACGAGCAGTACTTC. The chain is built from TRBV4-1 and TRBJ2-7; a weak D match, TRBD1 (5 bases). CDR1 is MGHRA and CDR2 is YSYEKL in the germline V gene. V dropped 4 bases and J dropped 0 bases, with 16 bases sitting between them. This CDR3 is built from 16 residues.

The rearrangement uses TRBV9 and TRBJ2-5; D remains ambiguous. The CDR3 consists of 15 residues. Per germline, CDR1 SGDLS and CDR2 YYNGEE. V was shortened by 4 bases and J by 1 base, with 14 bases between the two germline ends. The CDR3 bases are TGTGCCAGCAGCCGCTCTGTGACACCCCAAGAGACCCAGTACTTC. Translating gives CASSRSVTPQETQYF.

This clone was observed a few times. This chain joins TRBV6-6 and TRBJ2-3; possible D gene TRBD2, 5 bases. In germline, CDR1 is MNHNY, CDR2 SVGAGI (reference sequence). CDR3 size: 15 residues. The V end lost 2 bases, the J end lost 5 bases, and 14 bases lay between the germline ends. This CDR3 reads CASSYEGAGIDTQYF. The CDR3 DNA follows: TGTGCCAGCAGTTACGAGGGTGCGGGTATAGATACGCAGTATTTT.

The rearrangement uses TRBV19 and TRBJ1-5; 9 nucleotides align to TRBD1. The CDR3 consists of 15 residues. CDR1 is LNHDA, CDR2 SQIVND, per germline (reference sequence). V trimming: 6 bases; J trimming: 1 base; junction bases outside the gene matches: 4. Here the CDR3 reads CASSRDRESNQPQHF. CDR3 in DNA: TGTGCCAGTAGCAGGGACAGGGAAAGCAATCAGCCCCAGCATTTT.

This clone has at least ten counts. The chain uses TRBV2 and TRBJ1-1, with TRBD1 identical over 10 bases. This CDR3 spans 12 amino acids. Trimming at V came to 8 bases and at J to 5 bases, leaving 2 bases not matched to a gene. In germline, CDR1 is SNHLY, CDR2 FYNNEI. CDR3: CASDRGRTEAFF. CDR3 sequence (DNA): TGTGCCAGCGACAGGGGGCGAACTGAAGCTTTCTTT.

The chain joins TRBV5-1 to TRBJ2-7; D remains unclear. Germline V CDR1 and CDR2: SGHRS, YFSETQ. The CDR3 contains 12 residues. V lost 0 bases and J lost 5, with 6 bases in between. This CDR3 reads CASSLAGDEQYF. CDR3 in DNA: TGCGCCAGCAGCTTGGCGGGTGACGAGCAGTACTTC.

This clone was seen once. A read error is likely here: a far larger clone is one base away. The DNA of the CDR3 is TGTGCCAGCAGCTTCTATAGCAATCAGCCCCAGCATTTT. Residues: CASSFYSNQPQHF. The chain links TRBV11-2 to TRBJ1-5; D unclear. The CDR3 sequence is 13 residues long. Trimming cost V 3 bases and J 0 bases, with 3 bases left between them. The germline V gene has CDR1 SGHAT and CDR2 FQNNGV.

The J gene is TRBJ1-6, the V gene TRBV18; possibly TRBD1 for D (5 bases). This CDR3 has 15 amino acids. V lost 3 bases and J 9 bases, leaving 15 bases between the germline ends. Germline CDR1 and CDR2: KGHSH and LQKENI. This CDR3 reads CASSPEGEVSSPLHF. As DNA, the CDR3 is TGTGCCAGCTCACCTGAAGGGGAGGTTAGTTCACCCCTCCACTTT.

The chain couples TRBV10-3 to TRBJ2-1; 7 positions match TRBD2. The V gene's germline CDR1 is ENHRY and CDR2 SYGVKD. The CDR3 is 16 amino acids. V shed 4 bases, J shed 7 bases, and the junction held 13 bases outside the gene matches. The CDR3 bases are TGTGCCATCAGTGGAGATGTGGGAGGGCCGGGTAATGAGCAGTTCTTC. Amino acid sequence: CAISGDVGGPGNEQFF.

In this sample, this clone turned up once. The genes are TRBV5-4 and TRBJ1-1; 7 bases are a match to TRBD1. J lost 2 bases, V lost 0 bases, and 13 bases had no gene match. The CDR3 spans 18 residues. Germline V gene data show CDR1 as SGHNT and CDR2 as YYREEE (reference sequence). In nucleotides, the CDR3 is TGTGCCAGCAGCTTGGGGAGGAGCGTACAGGGGATAAACACTGAAGCTTTCTTT. Protein: CASSLGRSVQGINTEAFF.

The chain employs TRBV24-1 and TRBJ2-2, with 10 bases that match TRBD1. This CDR3 is built from 16 residues. The germline CDR1 and CDR2 sequences are KGHDR and SFDVKD. With 3 bases clipped from V and 6 bases from J, the junction kept 6 bases outside the gene matches. The CDR3 loop reads CATSDPRTGGPGELFF. DNA of the CDR3: TGTGCCACCAGTGATCCTCGGACAGGGGGTCCCGGGGAGCTGTTTTTT.

V usage is TRBV5-1 and J usage is TRBJ2-5; TRBD1 aligns across 8 bases. The V gene's germline CDR1 is SGHRS and CDR2 YFSETQ. Losses at the gene ends were 4 bases for V and 3 bases for J; bases not matched to a gene: 11. The CDR3 has 16 amino acids. CDR3 coding DNA: TGCGCCAGCAGCCTATCCGGGAGACAGGGGAAAGAGACCCAGTACTTC. It specifies CASSLSGRQGKETQYF. Drawing the rest from reference TRBV5-1 and TRBJ2-5, the complete variable domain is KAGVTQTPRYLIKTRGQQVTLSCSPISGHRSVSWYQQTPGQGLQFLFEYFSETQRNKGNFPGRFSGRQFSNSRSEMNVSTLELGDSALYLCASSLSGRQGKETQYFGPGTRLLVL.

There are a few counts of this clone. V gene TRBV5-5 combines with J gene TRBJ1-1, with no clear D. Looked up from germline, CDR1 is SGHKS and CDR2 is YYEKEE (reference sequence). Trimming cost V 3 bases and J 0 bases, with 9 bases left between them. The CDR3 extends over 14 amino acids. The CDR3 spells CASSYGEVNTEAFF. The DNA of the CDR3 is TGTGCCAGCAGCTACGGGGAGGTGAACACTGAAGCTTTCTTT.

The rearrangement joins TRBV19 to TRBJ2-7; 8 bases line up with TRBD2. Germline V CDR1 and CDR2: LNHDA, SQIVND (reference sequence). The junction had 6 bases not matched to a gene; V was cut back by 8 bases and J by 3 bases. This CDR3 comprises 13 residues. This CDR3 is CASSTSGYYEQYF. CDR3 sequence (DNA): TGTGCCAGTTCCACTAGCGGTTACTACGAGCAGTACTTC.

The chain has TRBV7-8 and TRBJ2-7; D is perhaps TRBD2 (5 bases). The CDR3 has 13 residues. With 1 base removed from V and 4 bases from J, the gap between germline ends came to 8 bases. Germline V lookup: CDR1 SGHVS, CDR2 FQNEAQ. The CDR3 DNA sequence: TGTGCCAGCAGCTTAGACCTAGCTTACGAGCAGTACTTC. The encoded protein is CASSLDLAYEQYF. Complete variable domain (other parts from reference TRBV7-8 and TRBJ2-7): GAGVSQSPRYKVAKRGQDVALRCDPISGHVSLFWYQQALGQGPEFLTYFQNEAQLDKSGLPSDRFFAERPEGSVSTLKIQRTQQEDSAVYLCASSLDLAYEQYFGPGTRLTVT.

This clone was seen a handful of times. The rearrangement joins TRBV28 to TRBJ2-7, with 8 nucleotides matching TRBD1. V gave up 6 bases and J gave up 6 bases; unmatched junction bases: 10. Germline V gene lookup returns CDR1 MDHEN and CDR2 SYDVKM. This CDR3 spans 14 amino acids. The CDR3 sequence is CASSLPQGAGEQYF. CDR3 DNA: TGTGCCAGCAGCTTACCGCAGGGGGCAGGCGAGCAGTACTTC.

The chain couples TRBV6-5 to TRBJ2-7, with 8 bases matching TRBD1. The CDR3 spans 14 residues. Germline assignment: CDR1 MNHEY and CDR2 SVGAGI. After removal of 6 bases from V and 4 bases from J, the junction contained 8 bases not matched to a gene. CDR3 DNA: TGTGCCAGCAGGGGGACAGGAGCACGTTACGAGCAGTACGTC. Translating gives CASRGTGARYEQYV.

This clone showed up just once. The chain joins TRBV9 to TRBJ1-6; weak D call: TRBD1 (6 bases). CDR3 size: 15 residues. Between the trimmed V and J ends, which lost 0 bases and 8 bases, there was a span of 12 bases. Per germline, CDR1 SGDLS and CDR2 YYNGEE. CDR3 sequence (DNA): TGTGCCAGCAGCGTAGGCGGGGGCCCGGATTCACCCCTCCACTTT. Encoded protein: CASSVGGGPDSPLHF.

The J gene is TRBJ2-3, the V gene TRBV7-8; 10 nucleotides agree with TRBD2. V lost 5 bases, J lost 4 bases, and 6 bases stayed unmatched. The germline CDR1 and CDR2 sequences are SGHVS and FQNEAQ. The CDR3 contains 15 residues. CDR3 bases: TGTGCCAGCAGCCTAAGGACTAGCGGTTCAGATACGCAGTATTTT. Translation: CASSLRTSGSDTQYF. Looking up the rest from reference TRBV7-8 and TRBJ2-3 gives the full variable domain: GAGVSQSPRYKVAKRGQDVALRCDPISGHVSLFWYQQALGQGPEFLTYFQNEAQLDKSGLPSDRFFAERPEGSVSTLKIQRTQQEDSAVYLCASSLRTSGSDTQYFGPGTRLTVL.

By share, this clone ranks as medium-sized. The CDR3 reads CASSRTGNTEAFF. CDR3 DNA: TGCGCCAGCAGCAGGACAGGGAACACTGAAGCTTTCTTT. This chain links TRBV10-2 with TRBJ1-1; 7 bases map to TRBD1. This CDR3 is 13 amino acids long. Per germline, CDR1 WSHSY and CDR2 SAAADI. V lost 6 bases to trimming and J lost 1 base; unmatched junction nucleotides: 2.

The V and J genes are TRBV24-1 and TRBJ1-5; 7 bases fit TRBD1. V was pared by 9 bases and J by 4 bases, with 8 bases of the junction left unmatched. This CDR3 contains 14 residues. Germline V lookup: CDR1 KGHDR, CDR2 SFDVKD. CDR3 amino acids: CATSGTDPNQPQHF. The CDR3 DNA reads as TGTGCCACCTCCGGGACAGATCCAAATCAGCCCCAGCATTTT.

This clone came up once. V usage is TRBV9 and J usage is TRBJ1-2; no reliable D call. The CDR3 covers 14 residues. Germline CDR1 is SGDLS and CDR2 is YYNGEE. The V and J ends lost 4 bases and 0 bases respectively, with 10 bases between them. The CDR3 sequence: CASSLELANYGYTF. The CDR3 coding sequence is TGTGCCAGCAGCCTAGAATTAGCTAACTATGGCTACACCTTC.

This clone was detected ten times or more. The rearrangement uses TRBV3-1 (or the pseudogene TRBV3-2) and TRBJ1-2; D unresolved. The V and J ends lost 2 bases and 6 bases respectively, with 7 bases between them. Germline CDR1 is LGHDT and CDR2 is YNNKEL (reference sequence). The CDR3 totals 12 residues. The CDR3 loop reads CASSQRGHGYTF. The CDR3 DNA follows: TGTGCCAGCAGCCAACGGGGTCATGGCTACACCTTC.

The DNA for the CDR3 is TGTGCCAGCTCACCTCGACCGACTAGCGGGATGGCAGATACGCAGTATTTT. Translated, it gives CASSPRPTSGMADTQYF. V gene TRBV18 combines with J gene TRBJ2-3, with 11 bases fitting TRBD2. V shed 3 bases, J shed 4 bases, and the junction held 9 bases outside the gene matches. CDR1 and CDR2 from the germline V gene are KGHSH and LQKENI. The CDR3 length is 17 residues.

This clone was counted ten times or more. The chain uses TRBV28 and TRBJ2-2, with D possibly TRBD1 on 5 matching bases. CDR3 size: 13 residues. The V gene's germline CDR1 is MDHEN and CDR2 SYDVKM. V was trimmed by 10 bases and J by 1 base, leaving 10 bases between them. The CDR3 coding sequence is TGTGCCACCCTTCAGGGGAACACCGGGGAGCTGTTTTTT. Translated, it gives CATLQGNTGELFF.

The CDR3: CASSLNRDRGETQYF. Here the CDR3 DNA reads TGTGCCAGCAGCTTAAACAGGGACAGGGGAGAGACCCAGTACTTC. This chain uses TRBV7-2 with TRBJ2-5; 10 bases align to TRBD1. V lost 2 bases, J lost 4 bases, and 4 bases stayed unmatched. CDR1 and CDR2 (germline): SGHTA, FQGNSA. CDR3 length equals 15 residues.

The rearrangement links TRBV29-1 to TRBJ1-4, with D perhaps matching TRBD1 (5 bases). The germline V and J ends were trimmed by 7 bases and 0 bases, with 15 bases remaining between them. This CDR3 region has 15 residues. Germline assignment: CDR1 SQVTM and CDR2 ANQGSEA. The CDR3 DNA is TGCAGCGCCCAGGGTCCAGGACCAACTAATGAAAAACTGTTTTTT. Amino acid sequence: CSAQGPGPTNEKLFF.

The chain recombines TRBV7-2 with TRBJ1-6; D is unresolved. The germline CDR1 and CDR2 sequences are SGHTA and FQGNSA. Trimming took 8 bases from V and 4 from J, leaving 15 bases between them. This CDR3 region has 15 residues. The CDR3 loop reads CASDVGEFYNSPLHF. The CDR3 DNA sequence: TGTGCCAGCGACGTTGGGGAGTTTTATAATTCACCCCTCCACTTT. Looking up the rest from reference TRBV7-2 and TRBJ1-6 gives the full variable domain: GAGVSQSPSNKVTEKGKDVELRCDPISGHTALYWYRQSLGQGLEFLIYFQGNSAPDKSGLPSDRFSAERTGGSVSTLTIQRTQQEDSAVYLCASDVGEFYNSPLHFGNGTRLTVT.

This clone was seen a few times. V usage is TRBV7-9 and J usage is TRBJ2-2, with 9 bases matching TRBD1. Germline trimming cut 2 bases from V and 7 bases from J; bases unmatched to any gene: 14. Germline V lookup: CDR1 SEHNR, CDR2 FQNEAQ (reference sequence). The length of the CDR3 is 18 residues. CDR3 amino acids: CASSLQGTGLLGGGELFF. DNA for the CDR3: TGTGCCAGCAGCTTACAAGGGACAGGGCTCCTCGGGGGCGGGGAGCTGTTTTTT.